The following is a T cell receptor (beta chain) sequence with its context. What it recognizes is unknown. These data come from a study of shared clonotypes between healthy human individuals. The study, taken as a whole, reports: Sequencing depth was a factor that was expected to affect clonotype sharing among donors. Shared clonotypes: about 5% naive CD4, around 3.4% naive CD8, about 2.5% memory CD4, under 0.5% memory CD8.

Deep level was the assay's run setting. Generated by immunoSEQ multiplex PCR, the TCRdb table keeps only in-frame clones and is missing some. The table records around 2.5 million clones, approximately 93% of them present only once. A CD45RA-negative memory subset and a CD45RA+ naive subset were separated from the CD4+ cells. CDR3 length: 14 amino acids. CDR1 and CDR2 from the germline V gene are GTSNPN and SVGIG (reference sequence). The sequence derives from a man aged 18 to 35 in good health. Some clones in this sample may be carry-over from other donors' samples. The chain links TRBV30 to TRBJ2-5, with D maybe TRBD1 (6 bases). The end of the DNA aligns better with TRBJ2-7, so the J call may be wrong. Sequences were obtained from naive CD4+ T cells from PBMCs. Documented subset: CD45RA+ positively selected. DNA of the CDR3: TGTGCCTGGAGTGTTGGCAGGCTACAGGGCGAGCAGTACTTC. This sequence encodes CAWSVGRLQGEQYF.